The entry that follows covers one T cell receptor beta chain sequence. Its specificity is not known. This entry is derived from a study of early T cells in non-severe SARS-CoV-2 infection. Study background: Sequenced material consisted of bulk RNA (from unsorted whole blood), and chains were unpaired.

Tagging with unique molecular identifiers was applied to individual cDNA molecules. TCRdb reanalysed the 5' RACE reads using MiXCR and keeps one entry per CDR3 protein. The sample holds some 64,000 distinct CDR3 sequences; about 9% are singletons and the top ten take around 15%. Germline CDR1 MDHEN, CDR2 SYDVKM. Trimming removed 6 bases from V and 1 base from J, with 12 bases in between. This CDR3 spans 14 amino acids. Study results and limitations: Clonotype matching in VDJdb favored anti-spike CD8 responses and did not capture private and CD4 specificities.

Sequences were derived from whole blood, sampled at baseline. The TCR sequence derives from an adult who was a healthcare worker with PCR-confirmed SARS-CoV-2 infection or an uninfected control (not recorded which). The J gene is TRBJ1-1, the V gene TRBV28; D may be TRBD1 (6 bases). Here the CDR3 DNA reads TGTGCCAGCAGACACAGGGACTCGAACACTGAAGCTTTCTTT. Encoded protein: CASRHRDSNTEAFF.